Each of the 10 T cell receptor beta chains below was sequenced from the same sample in a study of early T cells in non-severe SARS-CoV-2 infection (dated by TCRdb to about 2021). Libraries were made using 5' RACE. The data were produced on a NextSeq 500. The public reads were reanalyzed by TCRdb: fastp trimming at Q25, MiXCR alignment, in-frame beta chains only. CDR3 protein sequences are deduplicated, and each keeps its most common genes and DNA. The sample has just under 65,000 distinct CDR3 sequences on record, around 13% of them singletons. The top ten hold 4% to 4.5% of the sample. The sequencing sample was made of whole blood. The origin of the receptors is an adult who was a healthcare worker with PCR-confirmed SARS-CoV-2 infection or an uninfected control (not recorded which).

This clonotype was seen many times. The CDR3 nucleotides read TGCGCCAGCAGCGACGTCCCCACCGGGGAGCTGTTTTTT. Translated: CASSDVPTGELFF. The chain links TRBV5-1 to TRBJ2-2, with D uncertain. The germline CDR1 and CDR2 sequences are SGHRS and YFSETQ. The CDR3 covers 13 residues. V lost 4 bases and J 4 bases, leaving 8 bases between the germline ends.

The J gene is TRBJ2-7, the V gene TRBV7-9; D remains ambiguous. Trimming took off 4 bases at V and 7 bases at J, with 14 bases between the two ends. This CDR3 is 13 amino acids long. CDR1 SEHNR and CDR2 FQNEAQ come from the germline V gene (reference sequence). As DNA, the CDR3 is TGTGCCAGCAGCTCCGCAAACCGCGGTGAGCAGTACTTC. Protein sequence: CASSSANRGEQYF.

This clonotype was counted ten times or more. This chain uses TRBV20-1 with TRBJ2-3; 8 bases align to TRBD2. The trim removed 4 bases at V and 3 bases at J, leaving 6 bases unmatched. The CDR3 is made up of 14 amino acids. CDR1 is DFQATT, CDR2 SNEGSKA, per germline (reference sequence). The CDR3 DNA sequence: TGCAGTGCTACCCCCGGCGGGAGGACAGATACGCAGTATTTT. Its translation is CSATPGGRTDTQYF.

This clonotype was recorded a few times. The gene calls are TRBV12-3 or TRBV12-4 and TRBJ2-7; perhaps TRBD1 as D (5 bases). This CDR3 has 12 amino acids. V gave up 5 bases and J gave up 4 bases, with 9 bases separating them. CDR3 loop: CASSTDIYEQYF. The CDR3 DNA reads TGTGCCAGCAGTACGGACATTTACGAGCAGTACTTC.

The J gene is TRBJ2-5, the V gene TRBV29-1; TRBD1 is a possible D gene (6 bases). The CDR3 has 13 residues. Trimming removed 6 bases from V and 0 bases from J, with 11 bases in between. CDR1 is SQVTM, CDR2 ANQGSEA, per germline. For the CDR3, the DNA is TGCAGCGTCCAAACAGGGTACCAAGAGACCCAGTACTTC. Amino acid sequence: CSVQTGYQETQYF.

Ten or more counts support this clonotype. The rearrangement links TRBV19 to TRBJ1-1, with D uncertain. Germline lookup yields CDR1 LNHDA and CDR2 SQIVND (reference sequence). The CDR3 runs to 14 residues. In nucleotides, the CDR3 is TGTGCATCGGGGTTGTCCCCCATGAACACTGAAGCTTTCTTT. This translates into CASGLSPMNTEAFF.

Ten or more counts support this clonotype. The chain joins TRBV3-1 to TRBJ1-1, with 7 bases aligning to TRBD1. Germline V gene sequence: CDR1 LGHDT, CDR2 YNNKEL (reference sequence). CDR3 length: 13 amino acids. J gave up 8 bases and V 5 bases, and 8 bases lay outside the gene matches. CDR3 in amino acids: CASSYTGVEEAFF. The CDR3 DNA sequence: TGTGCCAGCAGCTATACAGGGGTCGAAGAAGCTTTCTTT. The complete variable domain, with remaining parts taken from reference TRBV3-1 and TRBJ1-1, reads DTAVSQTPKYLVTQMGNDKSIKCEQNLGHDTMYWYKQDSKKFLKIMFSYNNKELIINETVPNRFSPKSPDKAHLNLHINSLELGDSAVYFCASSYTGVEEAFFGQGTRLTVV.

The chain carries TRBV12-3 or TRBV12-4 and TRBJ2-1; TRBD1 might be the D (5 bases). The ends were cut back, 2 bases at V and 8 bases at J, with 10 bases in the middle. CDR3 size: 13 residues. The DNA of the CDR3 is TGTGCCAGCAGTTTACAGGGTTCGGATGAGCAGTTCTTC. As protein: CASSLQGSDEQFF.

This chain joins TRBV4-1 and TRBJ2-2; D might be TRBD1 (5 bases). Germline CDR1 reads MGHRA; CDR2 reads YSYEKL. Trimming took off 1 base at V and 0 bases at J, with 21 bases between the two ends. There are 20 residues in the CDR3. CDR3 in amino acids: CASSQGPRTTTLPNTGELFF. As DNA, the CDR3 is TGCGCCAGCAGCCAAGGGCCCCGGACAACTACGCTTCCGAACACCGGGGAGCTGTTTTTT.

The chain combines TRBV11-2 with TRBJ1-6; no clear D gene. Germline V CDR1 and CDR2: SGHAT, FQNNGV. The V gene lost 1 base and the J gene lost 8 bases, with 6 bases spanning the gap. The CDR3 is 13 amino acids. CDR3 in DNA: TGTGCCAGCAGCTTAGCCGGACATTCACCCCTCCACTTT. It encodes CASSLAGHSPLHF.